The source of this TCR beta chain is a study of cytomegalovirus exposure and HLA in healthy donors. Broader study findings: In a later analysis, parvovirus B19, influenza, CMV and Epstein-Barr virus appeared linked to several top co-occurrence clusters.

To note about this clone: Its antigen is not known. A far larger clone is one nucleotide away, so this likely arose from a read error.

This CDR3 is 14 amino acids long. The V gene's germline CDR1 is MDHEN and CDR2 SYDVKM. Trimming removed 8 bases from V and 1 base from J; junction bases left unmatched: 7. The PCR employed 60 Vbeta primers together with 13 Jbeta primers. The table came from immunoSEQ multiplex PCR; TCRdb's copy has only in-frame clones and leaves some out. The data contain about 140,000 clones, roughly 10% of them seen just once; the ten biggest clones take up roughly 2%. Sequencing used PBMCs. V gene TRBV28 combines with J gene TRBJ2-7, with TRBD1 matching over 8 bases. The sequence was obtained from a man over 45 in good health and CMV-seronegative. The CDR3 sequence: CASSPRTGSYEQYV. The DNA of the CDR3 is TGTGCCAGCTCCCCCCGGACAGGGTCCTACGAGCAGTACGTC.